This T cell receptor (beta chain) was sequenced for a study of blood T cell repertoires in COVID-19 (dated by TCRdb to about 2020). General notes on the study: Collaborator samples came from the United States, Italy and Spain and covered acute and convalescent phases of COVID-19. The prospective study material was composed of cDNA or gDNA derived from T cells, B-cell-depleted T cells, or PBMCs. Subjects who had been exposed to COVID-19, were actively infected with it, or had recovered from it provided the deeply sampled blood TCRbeta repertoires that made up the dataset. The repertoires were released in a freely available public database intended as a resource for research on the immune response to SARS-CoV-2. Samples were obtained from the ongoing ImmuneRACE study (first 160 participants) and from 1,254 subjects provided by 6 global collaborators. A de-identified subject ID, COVID-19 status, age in years and sex were almost always included in the sample metadata. HLA class I and class II types, where available, came from metadata supplied by the sample provider rather than from assay-based typing. Broader findings and caveats from the paper: The quantity of clinical and demographic metadata differed by source and by participant and was supplied without curation.

Notes on this clone: Its antigen is still unknown. Base-call qualities are not available, and no considerably larger clone is one nucleotide away.

TCRbeta CDR3 regions were amplified from genomic DNA using the immunoSEQ Assay, a bias-controlled multiplex PCR. As for the authors' bioinformatics: Within the assay, amplification of reference gene primers was used to estimate how many nucleated cells each sample contained. To quantify the absolute abundance of each unique TCRbeta CDR3 rearrangement, sequence reads were collapsed and filtered. For each sample, productive Simpson clonality was calculated as the square root of Simpson's diversity index across productive rearrangements. The table was pulled from immuneACCESS by TCRdb, which kept in-frame rearrangements only. Such tables lose some clones; where checked, under half of the loss comes from unresolved V genes, and the rest has no known cause. V and J calls plus clone size are reproduced from that table; the DNA served to infer D and trimming. Counted in this sample were 300,000 to 450,000 clones; roughly 90% of them appeared once. The ten most abundant clones make up approximately 3% of the sample.

At one collaborating source in Seattle, patients were enrolled during active infection and were followed longitudinally through the course of disease. Collaborating institutions collected whole blood in K2EDTA tubes following their own protocols. For TCRbeta analysis, collaborators shipped samples in one of three forms: frozen whole blood, isolated PBMCs, or DNA extracted from either of those sample types. The junction shows trimming of 1 base on V and 0 bases on J, and the gene matches do not reach 8 bases of it. As encoded in the germline V gene, CDR1 is SGHTA while CDR2 is FQGNSA. Measured from the cysteine to the phenylalanine, the CDR3 is 17 residues long. Solely the CDR3 DNA is kept, with 51 bases framed from the first base.

The V and J segments used are TRBV7-2 and TRBJ1-1; 7 nucleotides in the junction match TRBD1. The sequencing sample was made of peripheral blood. This receptor was obtained from a woman aged 25 to 39 with COVID-19, enrolled during active disease. The DNA is TGTGCCAGCAGCTTAGGGGTGGGGACAGCCCTGAACACTGAAGCTTTCTTT. Translated, it reads CASSLGVGTALNTEAFF.